The clone carrying this TCR beta chain was detected once. Its antigen is not identified. The data stem from a study of T cells in Graves' hyperthyroidism and ophthalmopathy. About the study: Peripheral blood was drawn at first diagnosis, prior to all treatment.

Study-wide points: Before onset, ophthalmopathy was predicted by the model a median roughly 6.4 months earlier.

On the basis of clinical symptoms, serum thyroxine and TRAb, thyroid ultrasound and orbital computed tomography, diagnoses were made. Researchers amplified the TCR beta CDR3 regions from RNA transcripts. The HTBI primer set drove a first-round RT-PCR of the TCR CDR3. MiXCR, applied by TCRdb to the multiplex PCR reads, yields one record per CDR3 protein. The sample has about 52,000 distinct CDR3 sequences; 48% are singletons. V was cut by 5 bases and J by 7 bases, with 17 bases left in between. This CDR3 is built from 15 residues. Germline-derived CDR1 and CDR2 are LNHNV and YYDKDF (reference sequence).

This TCR came from a woman in her 50s with Graves' ophthalmopathy. This chain connects TRBV15 to TRBJ2-2, with TRBD2 as a possible D gene (6 bases). Sequencing used blood. The CDR3 nucleotides read TGTGCCACCAGCCCCGACCGGAGGGGTAGCGGGGAGCTGTTTTTT. Translating it yields CATSPDRRGSGELFF.